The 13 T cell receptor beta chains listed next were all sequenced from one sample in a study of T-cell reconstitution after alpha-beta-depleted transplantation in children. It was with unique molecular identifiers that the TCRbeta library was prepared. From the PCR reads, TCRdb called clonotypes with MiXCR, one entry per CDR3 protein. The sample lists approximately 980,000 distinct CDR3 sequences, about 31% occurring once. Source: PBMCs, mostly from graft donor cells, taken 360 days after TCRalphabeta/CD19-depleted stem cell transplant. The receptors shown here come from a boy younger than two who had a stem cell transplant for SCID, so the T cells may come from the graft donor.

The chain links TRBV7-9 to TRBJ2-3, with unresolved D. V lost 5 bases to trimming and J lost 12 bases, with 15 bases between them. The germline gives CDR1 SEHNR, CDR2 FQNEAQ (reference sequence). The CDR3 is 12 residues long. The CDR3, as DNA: TGTGCCAGCAGCCAGGTCGGCTATGTTCAGTATTTT. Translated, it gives CASSQVGYVQYF. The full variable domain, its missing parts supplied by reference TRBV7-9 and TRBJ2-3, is DTGVSQNPRHKITKRGQNVTFRCDPISEHNRLYWYRQTLGQGPEFLTYFQNEAQLEKSRLLSDRFSAERPKGSFSTLEIQRTEQGDSAMYLCASSQVGYVQYFGPGTRLTVL.

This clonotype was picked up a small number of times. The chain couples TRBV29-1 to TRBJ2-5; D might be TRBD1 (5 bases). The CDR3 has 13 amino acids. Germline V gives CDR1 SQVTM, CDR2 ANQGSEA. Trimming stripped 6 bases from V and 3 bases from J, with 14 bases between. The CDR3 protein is CSVRETVKETQYF. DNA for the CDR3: TGCAGCGTCCGTGAGACAGTGAAAGAGACCCAGTACTTC. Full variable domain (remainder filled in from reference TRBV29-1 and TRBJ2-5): SAVISQKPSRDICQRGTSLTIQCQVDSQVTMMFWYRQQPGQSLTLIATANQGSEATYESGFVIDKFPISRPNLTFSTLTVSNMSPEDSSIYLCSVRETVKETQYFGPGTRLLVL.

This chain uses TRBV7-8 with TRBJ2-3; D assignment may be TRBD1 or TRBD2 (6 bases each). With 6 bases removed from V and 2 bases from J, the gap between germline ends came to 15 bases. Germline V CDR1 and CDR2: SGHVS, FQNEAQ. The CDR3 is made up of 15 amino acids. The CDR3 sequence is CASSPIGGPTDTQYF. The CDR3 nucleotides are TGTGCCAGCAGTCCCATAGGGGGGCCCACAGATACGCAGTATTTT.

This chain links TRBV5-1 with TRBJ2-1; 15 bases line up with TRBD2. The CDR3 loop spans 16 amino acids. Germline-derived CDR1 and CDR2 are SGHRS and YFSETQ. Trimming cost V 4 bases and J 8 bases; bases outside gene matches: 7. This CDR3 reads CASSLPGLAGGDEQFF. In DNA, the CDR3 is TGCGCCAGCAGCCTCCCGGGACTAGCGGGGGGTGATGAGCAGTTCTTC.

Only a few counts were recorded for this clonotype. CDR3 sequence: CASSLATDHWTRCEQYF. CDR3 sequence (DNA): TGTGCCAGCAGCTTGGCCACAGACCACTGGACTCGCTGCGAGCAGTACTTC. The chain employs TRBV5-6 and TRBJ2-7; D might be TRBD2 (5 bases). CDR3 size: 17 residues. The V end was cut by 0 bases, the J end by 6 bases, with 22 bases between. Germline lookup yields CDR1 SGHDT and CDR2 YYEEEE.

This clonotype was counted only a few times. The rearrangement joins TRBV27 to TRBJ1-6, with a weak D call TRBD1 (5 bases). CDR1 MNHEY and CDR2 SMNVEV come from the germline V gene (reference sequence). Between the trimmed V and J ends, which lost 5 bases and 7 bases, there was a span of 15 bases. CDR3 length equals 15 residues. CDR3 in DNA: TGTGCCAGCAGTCCCCGACCCTGGGGGAATTCACCCCTCCACTTT. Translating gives CASSPRPWGNSPLHF.

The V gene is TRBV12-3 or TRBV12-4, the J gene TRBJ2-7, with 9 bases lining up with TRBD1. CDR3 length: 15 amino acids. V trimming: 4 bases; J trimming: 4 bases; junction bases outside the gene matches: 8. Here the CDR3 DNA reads TGTGCCAGCAGTTCCCGGGACAGGGCTGATTACGAGCAGTACTTC. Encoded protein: CASSSRDRADYEQYF.

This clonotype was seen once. The DNA of the CDR3 is TGCGCCAGCAGCTTGGCCGGGACAAAGTATAATTCACCCCTCCACTTT. It encodes CASSLAGTKYNSPLHF. The chain has TRBV5-1 and TRBJ1-6, with a weak D call TRBD1 (6 bases). This CDR3 is 16 amino acids long. The V end lost 0 bases, the J end lost 4 bases, and 11 bases lay between the germline ends. Germline V gene sequence: CDR1 SGHRS, CDR2 YFSETQ. Filled out from reference TRBV5-1 and TRBJ1-6, the complete variable domain reads KAGVTQTPRYLIKTRGQQVTLSCSPISGHRSVSWYQQTPGQGLQFLFEYFSETQRNKGNFPGRFSGRQFSNSRSEMNVSTLELGDSALYLCASSLAGTKYNSPLHFGNGTRLTVT.

DNA of the CDR3: TGTGCCAGCAGTGAGACAGCACTTAACTATGGCTACACCTTC. Encoded protein: CASSETALNYGYTF. J is TRBJ1-2 and V is TRBV2; tentative D call: TRBD1 (5 bases). Trimming shortened V by 3 bases and J by 1 base, and 9 bases separated the two germline ends. CDR1 SNHLY and CDR2 FYNNEI come from the germline V gene. The CDR3 sequence is 14 residues long.

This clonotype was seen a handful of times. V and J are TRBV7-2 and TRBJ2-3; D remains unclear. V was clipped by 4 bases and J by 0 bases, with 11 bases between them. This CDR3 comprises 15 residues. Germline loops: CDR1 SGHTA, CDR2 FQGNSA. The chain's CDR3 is CASSSKRGSTDTQYF. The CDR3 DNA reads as TGTGCCAGCAGCTCCAAGCGAGGAAGCACAGATACGCAGTATTTT. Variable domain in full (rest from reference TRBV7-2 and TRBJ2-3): GAGVSQSPSNKVTEKGKDVELRCDPISGHTALYWYRQSLGQGLEFLIYFQGNSAPDKSGLPSDRFSAERTGGSVSTLTIQRTQQEDSAVYLCASSSKRGSTDTQYFGPGTRLTVL.

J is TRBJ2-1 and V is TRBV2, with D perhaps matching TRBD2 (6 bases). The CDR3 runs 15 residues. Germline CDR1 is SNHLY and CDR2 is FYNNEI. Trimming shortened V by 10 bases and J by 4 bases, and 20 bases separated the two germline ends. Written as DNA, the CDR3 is TGTGCCATCCCAACGCCGGGACTCCTGTACAATGAGCAGTTCTTC. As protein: CAIPTPGLLYNEQFF.

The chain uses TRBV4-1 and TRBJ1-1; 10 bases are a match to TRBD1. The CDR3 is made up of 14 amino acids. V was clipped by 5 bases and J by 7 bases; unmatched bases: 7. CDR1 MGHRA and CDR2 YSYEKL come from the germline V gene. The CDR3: CASSFGTGAFEAFF. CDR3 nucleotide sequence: TGCGCCAGCAGCTTTGGGACAGGGGCCTTTGAAGCTTTCTTT.

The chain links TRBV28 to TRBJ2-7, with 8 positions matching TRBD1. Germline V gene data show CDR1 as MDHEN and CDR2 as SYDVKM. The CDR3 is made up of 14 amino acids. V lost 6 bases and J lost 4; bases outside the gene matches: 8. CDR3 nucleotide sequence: TGTGCCAGCAGGTTTTTACAGGGGGTGTACGAGCAGTACTTC. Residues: CASRFLQGVYEQYF. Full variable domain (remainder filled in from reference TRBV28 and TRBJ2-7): DVKVTQSSRYLVKRTGEKVFLECVQDMDHENMFWYRQDPGLGLRLIYFSYDVKMKEKGDIPEGYSVSREKKERFSLILESASTNQTSMYLCASRFLQGVYEQYFGPGTRLTVT.